Listed below are T cell receptor beta chains from one sample, sequenced in a study of cytomegalovirus exposure and HLA in healthy donors. Clones were sequenced by immunoSEQ multiplex PCR, and TCRdb holds only the in-frame ones, with some missing. The sample contains over 150,000 clones, around 86% of which appear only once. Sequenced input: PBMCs. These receptors were taken from a human donor in good health. CDR3s include the opening cysteine and the closing phenylalanine or tryptophan. The D gene is left open where the match is weak. Only some rows state a clone size, as once, few, many or a class for expanded clones.

J | size | D | V | CDR3 | DNA
TRBJ1-5 | - | - | TRBV6-1 | CASSKGVRQPQHF | TGTGCCAGCAGTAAAGGGGTGAGGCAGCCCCAGCATTTT
TRBJ2-3 | - | - | TRBV15 | CATSRAPSTDTQYF | TGTGCCACCAGCAGAGCCCCGAGCACAGATACGCAGTATTTT
TRBJ2-7 | once | - | TRBV5-1 | CASSSNYEQYF | TGCGCCAGCAGCTCTAACTACGAGCAGTACTTC
TRBJ1-1 | - | - | TRBV2 | CASGRGLNTEAFF | TGTGCCAGCGGGCGGGGGCTTAACACTGAAGCTTTCTTT
TRBJ1-3 | - | - | TRBV27 | CASSLSSGFGNTIYF | TGTGCCAGCAGTTTATCGTCCGGGTTTGGAAACACCATATATTTT
TRBJ2-3 | few | TRBD2 | TRBV4-1 | CASSHPVGLTSGGHTDTQYF | TGCGCCAGCAGCCACCCTGTGGGGCTGACTAGCGGGGGGCACACAGATACGCAGTATTTT
TRBJ2-3 | - | - | TRBV6-5 | CACGRGDTQYF | TGTGCCTGCGGTCGCGGGGATACGCAGTATTTT
TRBJ2-6 | - | - | TRBV5-1 | CASSLSRSGANVLTF | TGCGCCAGCAGCTTGAGCCGCTCTGGGGCCAACGTCCTGACTTTC
TRBJ1-1 | - | TRBD1 | TRBV19 | CASNTGTGSTEAFF | TGTGCCAGCAATACCGGGACAGGGAGCACTGAAGCTTTCTTT
TRBJ2-3 | - | - | TRBV2 | CASRRRDPTDTQYF | TGTGCCAGCAGACGGCGGGACCCCACAGATACGCAGTATTTT
TRBJ1-1 | - | - | TRBV7-9 | CASSRTANTEAFF | TGTGCCAGCAGCAGGACAGCGAACACTGAAGCTTTCTTT
TRBJ1-1 | - | - | TRBV7-2 | CASSSGGGFAEAFF | TGTGCCAGCAGCTCCGGGGGGGGATTCGCTGAAGCTTTCTTT
TRBJ1-2 | - | - | TRBV19 | CASSIRQAYGYTF | TGTGCCAGTAGTATTCGACAGGCATATGGCTACACCTTC